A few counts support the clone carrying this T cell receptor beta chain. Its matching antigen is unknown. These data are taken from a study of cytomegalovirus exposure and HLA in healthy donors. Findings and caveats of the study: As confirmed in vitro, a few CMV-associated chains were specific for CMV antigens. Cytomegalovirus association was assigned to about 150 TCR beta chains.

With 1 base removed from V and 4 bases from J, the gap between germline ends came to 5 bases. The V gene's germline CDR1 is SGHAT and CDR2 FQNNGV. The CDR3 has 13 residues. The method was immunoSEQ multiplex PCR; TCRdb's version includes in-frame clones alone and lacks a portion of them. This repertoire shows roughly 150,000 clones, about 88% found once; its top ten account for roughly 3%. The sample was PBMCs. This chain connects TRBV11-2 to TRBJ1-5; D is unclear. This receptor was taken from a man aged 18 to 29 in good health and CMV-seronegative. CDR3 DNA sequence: TGTGCCAGCAGCTTAGGGGAGAATCAGCCCCAGCATTTT. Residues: CASSLGENQPQHF.